Listed below are T cell receptor beta chains from one sample, sequenced in a study of PD-1 blockade in classical Hodgkin lymphoma. Profiling relied on immunoSEQ multiplex PCR, and the TCRdb table lists in-frame clones only, not all of them. The sample shows nearly 25,000 clones, roughly three quarters of them seen only once. Sequences were derived from peripheral blood mononuclear cells (PBMCs), sampled at baseline. All receptors come from a human donor with classical Hodgkin lymphoma. The CDR3 runs from the conserved cysteine through the conserved F or W. D genes are given only for firm matches. For some rows the clone size is stated as once, few or many, or as a class when expanded; others skip it.

j_gene: TRBJ2-7; abundance: -; d_gene: -; v_gene: TRBV2; CDR3aa: CASSDLSASYEQYF; CDR3nt: TGTGCCAGCAGTGATCTGTCGGCCTCCTACGAGCAGTACTTC
j_gene: TRBJ2-7; abundance: -; d_gene: -; v_gene: TRBV7-9; CDR3aa: CASSAYPEDSGDEQYF; CDR3nt: TGTGCCAGCAGCGCATACCCAGAGGATTCAGGGGACGAGCAGTACTTC
j_gene: TRBJ2-6; abundance: medium-sized; d_gene: TRBD1; v_gene: TRBV4-2; CDR3aa: CASSQGQAGANVLTF; CDR3nt: TGTGCCAGCAGCCAGGGACAGGCTGGGGCCAACGTCCTGACTTTC
j_gene: TRBJ1-1; abundance: -; d_gene: -; v_gene: TRBV7-6; CDR3aa: CASSNYGGNTEAFF; CDR3nt: TGTGCCAGCAGCAACTATGGTGGGAACACTGAAGCTTTCTTT
j_gene: TRBJ1-3; abundance: few; d_gene: -; v_gene: TRBV4-1; CDR3aa: CASSQRSSGNTIYF; CDR3nt: TGCGCCAGCAGCCAACGGAGCTCTGGAAACACCATATATTTT
j_gene: TRBJ1-2; abundance: medium-sized; d_gene: -; v_gene: TRBV27; CDR3aa: CASSLSLRGEGYTF; CDR3nt: TGTGCCAGCAGTTTATCATTACGGGGGGAGGGCTACACCTTC
j_gene: TRBJ2-3; abundance: -; d_gene: -; v_gene: TRBV7-8; CDR3aa: CASLPWTEDPYF; CDR3nt: TGTGCCAGCCTCCCCTGGACTGAGGATCCGTATTTT
j_gene: TRBJ1-5; abundance: medium-sized; d_gene: -; v_gene: TRBV28; CDR3aa: CASRQGWDSNQPQHF; CDR3nt: TGTGCCAGTCGTCAGGGATGGGATAGCAATCAGCCCCAGCATTTT
j_gene: TRBJ1-1; abundance: -; d_gene: -; v_gene: TRBV30; CDR3aa: CAWSVQGETEAFF; CDR3nt: TGTGCCTGGAGTGTACAAGGCGAAACTGAAGCTTTCTTT
j_gene: TRBJ2-3; abundance: -; d_gene: -; v_gene: TRBV28; CDR3aa: CASTLRFVDTQYF; CDR3nt: TGTGCCAGCACCCTCCGATTTGTAGATACGCAGTATTTT
j_gene: TRBJ1-1; abundance: -; d_gene: -; v_gene: TRBV10-3; CDR3aa: CAISRDGYTEAFF; CDR3nt: TGTGCCATCAGTAGGGACGGTTACACTGAAGCTTTCTTT
j_gene: TRBJ2-1; abundance: -; d_gene: -; v_gene: TRBV27; CDR3aa: CASQGGYYNEQFF; CDR3nt: TGTGCCTCACAGGGCGGCTACTACAATGAGCAGTTCTTC
j_gene: TRBJ1-5; abundance: -; d_gene: -; v_gene: TRBV10-3; CDR3aa: CAISDPTDSNQPQHF; CDR3nt: TGTGCCATCAGCGACCCGACAGATAGCAATCAGCCCCAGCATTTT
j_gene: TRBJ2-1; abundance: -; d_gene: -; v_gene: TRBV27; CDR3aa: CASSPSGDSYNEQFF; CDR3nt: TGTGCCAGCAGTCCAAGTGGAGACTCCTACAATGAGCAGTTCTTC
j_gene: TRBJ2-1; abundance: -; d_gene: TRBD2; v_gene: TRBV7-9; CDR3aa: CASSLTDASGPSYNEQFF; CDR3nt: TGTGCCAGCAGCTTAACGGATGCTAGCGGACCCTCCTACAATGAGCAGTTCTTC
j_gene: TRBJ2-1; abundance: -; d_gene: -; v_gene: TRBV6-5; CDR3aa: CASSYSLGDEQFF; CDR3nt: TGTGCCAGCAGTTACTCCCTGGGGGATGAGCAGTTCTTC
j_gene: TRBJ2-5; abundance: once; d_gene: -; v_gene: TRBV30; CDR3aa: CAWSVKRSEWETQYF; CDR3nt: TGTGCCTGGAGTGTAAAGCGTAGTGAGTGGGAGACCCAGTACTTC
j_gene: TRBJ2-1; abundance: -; d_gene: TRBD2; v_gene: TRBV11-2; CDR3aa: CASSFFAGDVEQFF; CDR3nt: TGTGCCAGCAGCTTTTTTGCGGGGGATGTTGAGCAGTTCTTC
j_gene: TRBJ1-1; abundance: -; d_gene: -; v_gene: TRBV5-6; CDR3aa: CASSYLATARGTEAFF; CDR3nt: TGTGCCAGCAGCTATCTTGCGACAGCCCGGGGCACTGAAGCTTTCTTT
j_gene: TRBJ1-1; abundance: once; d_gene: TRBD1; v_gene: TRBV4-1; CDR3aa: CASSIVQGTTEAFF; CDR3nt: TGCGCCAGCAGCATTGTACAGGGGACCACTGAAGCTTTCTTT
j_gene: TRBJ1-1; abundance: -; d_gene: -; v_gene: TRBV7-9; CDR3aa: CASSPYTGSNTEAFF; CDR3nt: TGTGCCAGCAGCCCGTACACGGGGTCGAACACTGAAGCTTTCTTT
j_gene: TRBJ1-3; abundance: -; d_gene: -; v_gene: TRBV15; CDR3aa: CATSGGLGGLSGNTIYF; CDR3nt: TGTGCCACCAGCGGGGGATTGGGGGGACTCTCTGGAAACACCATATATTTT
j_gene: TRBJ2-6; abundance: -; d_gene: TRBD1; v_gene: TRBV5-1; CDR3aa: CASSPRQGGANVLTF; CDR3nt: TGCGCCAGCAGCCCCCGACAGGGTGGGGCCAACGTCCTGACTTTC
j_gene: TRBJ1-2; abundance: once; d_gene: TRBD1; v_gene: TRBV13; CDR3aa: CASSWQGDSIYGYTF; CDR3nt: TGTGCCAGCAGCTGGCAGGGGGACAGCATCTATGGCTACACCTTC
j_gene: TRBJ2-2; abundance: few; d_gene: -; v_gene: TRBV7-3; CDR3aa: CASSLSIANTGELFF; CDR3nt: TGTGCCAGCAGCCTATCTATCGCGAACACCGGGGAGCTGTTTTTT
j_gene: TRBJ1-6; abundance: -; d_gene: TRBD1; v_gene: TRBV11-3; CDR3aa: CASSLQGANSPLHF; CDR3nt: TGTGCCAGCAGCTTACAGGGGGCCAATTCACCCCTCCACTTT
j_gene: TRBJ1-1; abundance: -; d_gene: -; v_gene: TRBV10-1; CDR3aa: CGGKGPNTEAFF; CDR3nt: TGCGGGGGCAAAGGCCCGAACACTGAAGCTTTCTTT
j_gene: TRBJ2-7; abundance: few; d_gene: -; v_gene: TRBV18; CDR3aa: CASSPGQASYEQYF; CDR3nt: TGTGCCAGCTCACCGGGCCAGGCATCCTACGAGCAGTACTTC
j_gene: TRBJ1-6; abundance: -; d_gene: -; v_gene: TRBV6-5; CDR3aa: CASRPGPNSPLHF; CDR3nt: TGTGCCAGCCGTCCAGGACCTAATTCACCCCTCCACTTT
j_gene: TRBJ2-7; abundance: few; d_gene: -; v_gene: TRBV5-1; CDR3aa: CASSLEPLVEQYF; CDR3nt: TGCGCCAGCAGCTTGGAGCCGTTGGTCGAGCAGTACTTC
j_gene: TRBJ2-7; abundance: -; d_gene: -; v_gene: TRBV27; CDR3aa: CASRYGGPTVYEQYF; CDR3nt: TGTGCCAGCAGGTACGGGGGCCCAACAGTTTACGAGCAGTACTTC
j_gene: TRBJ1-1; abundance: -; d_gene: -; v_gene: TRBV4-2; CDR3aa: CASSQAGLNTEAFF; CDR3nt: TGTGCCAGCAGCCAGGCCGGCTTGAACACTGAAGCTTTCTTT
j_gene: TRBJ2-1; abundance: -; d_gene: -; v_gene: TRBV5-4; CDR3aa: CASSPEALNNEQFF; CDR3nt: TGTGCCAGCAGTCCGGAGGCCCTGAACAATGAGCAGTTCTTC
j_gene: TRBJ2-2; abundance: -; d_gene: -; v_gene: TRBV7-2; CDR3aa: CASTLLRGAHTGELFF; CDR3nt: TGTGCCAGCACCTTGCTTCGGGGGGCTCACACCGGGGAGCTGTTTTTT
j_gene: TRBJ2-2; abundance: -; d_gene: -; v_gene: TRBV9; CDR3aa: CASSVGTDPGELFF; CDR3nt: TGTGCCAGCAGCGTAGGGACAGACCCCGGGGAGCTGTTTTTT
j_gene: TRBJ1-5; abundance: -; d_gene: -; v_gene: TRBV4-2; CDR3aa: CASSQAIGGNQPQHF; CDR3nt: TGTGCCAGCAGCCAAGCCATAGGAGGCAATCAGCCCCAGCATTTT
j_gene: TRBJ2-3; abundance: few; d_gene: -; v_gene: TRBV10-3; CDR3aa: CAISVMGQNTDTQYF; CDR3nt: TGTGCCATCAGTGTAATGGGTCAGAACACAGATACGCAGTATTTT
j_gene: TRBJ1-1; abundance: -; d_gene: -; v_gene: TRBV6-5; CDR3aa: CASVENAEAFF; CDR3nt: TGTGCCAGCGTTGAGAACGCTGAAGCTTTCTTT
j_gene: TRBJ2-2; abundance: few; d_gene: TRBD1; v_gene: TRBV11-3; CDR3aa: CASSPRQGDLRELFF; CDR3nt: TGTGCCAGCAGCCCTCGACAGGGCGATTTAAGGGAGCTGTTTTTT
j_gene: TRBJ2-1; abundance: -; d_gene: TRBD2; v_gene: TRBV11-2; CDR3aa: CASSLGLAGYNEQFF; CDR3nt: TGTGCCAGCAGCTTGGGACTAGCGGGATACAATGAGCAGTTCTTC
j_gene: TRBJ1-1; abundance: -; d_gene: -; v_gene: TRBV15; CDR3aa: CATSTNEHTEAFF; CDR3nt: TGTGCCACCAGCACTAACGAACACACTGAAGCTTTCTTT
j_gene: TRBJ2-3; abundance: -; d_gene: -; v_gene: TRBV13; CDR3aa: CASSLGPYLADTQYF; CDR3nt: TGTGCCAGCAGCTTAGGGCCATATTTGGCGGATACGCAGTATTTT
j_gene: TRBJ1-2; abundance: few; d_gene: -; v_gene: TRBV9; CDR3aa: CASSPTGNYGYTF; CDR3nt: TGTGCCAGCAGCCCAACGGGGAACTATGGCTACACCTTC
j_gene: TRBJ2-7; abundance: few; d_gene: -; v_gene: TRBV15; CDR3aa: CATSRDWGSSYEQYF; CDR3nt: TGTGCCACCAGCAGAGATTGGGGGAGCTCCTACGAGCAGTACTTC
j_gene: TRBJ2-2; abundance: -; d_gene: -; v_gene: TRBV11-3; CDR3aa: CASSLGGNTGELFF; CDR3nt: TGTGCCAGCAGCTTAGGGGGGAACACCGGGGAGCTGTTTTTT
j_gene: TRBJ1-1; abundance: -; d_gene: -; v_gene: TRBV5-1; CDR3aa: CASSLEIWTVNTEAFF; CDR3nt: TGCGCCAGCAGCTTGGAAATATGGACGGTGAACACTGAAGCTTTCTTT